This paragraph covers one T cell receptor (beta chain) sequence. Its antigen remains unidentified. This record comes from a study of PD-1 blockade in classical Hodgkin lymphoma. Study-wide results and caveats: Diversity similar to that of newly diagnosed patients was seen at baseline in complete responders. When nivolumab was started under 1 year after ASCT, patients were excluded.

V lost 4 bases to trimming and J lost 0 bases, with 5 bases between them. CDR3 length: 13 amino acids. Per the germline V gene, CDR1 is MNHEY and CDR2 is SMNVEV (reference sequence). Some clones are missing from TCRdb's copy, which holds only in-frame ones; the method was immunoSEQ multiplex PCR. The repertoire holds some 90,000 clones, with around 90% as singletons. The patients all showed relapse after autologous stem cell transplantation, while their brentuximab vedotin exposure varied. The receptor was isolated from a human donor with classical Hodgkin lymphoma. Sequencing was performed on peripheral blood mononuclear cells (PBMCs), taken before the second cycle of nivolumab. The chain links TRBV27 to TRBJ2-3; D is undetermined. Here the CDR3 reads CASSYRSTDTQYF. DNA for the CDR3: TGTGCCAGCAGTTACCGGAGCACAGATACGCAGTATTTT.